This TCR beta chain was documented in a study of beta chain features in type 1 diabetes. General study findings and limits: Shorter TCRB CDR3s, moderately but significantly so, were found in Type 1 diabetes patients in all four CD4+ subsets.

From germline, CDR1 is SEHNR and CDR2 FQNEAQ (reference sequence). V lost 0 bases and J 2 bases, leaving 9 bases between the germline ends. The CDR3 contains 15 residues. The authors reverse transcribed all of the isolated RNA, so sequencing captured expressed TCRB transcripts. Sequenced by immunoSEQ multiplex PCR; TCRdb stores in-frame clones only, minus some. Of approximately 58,000 clones listed, 55% to 80% are singletons. Comments on this clone: Antigen: not known.

The specimen sequenced was stem cell memory CD4+ T cells from blood. The V call is TRBV7-9, the J call TRBJ2-3; D is unresolved. This TCR was recovered from a woman aged 25 to 39 with type 1 diabetes. The CDR3 DNA sequence: TGTGCCAGCAGCTTAGCAAGCTACCCCACAGATACGCAGTATTTT. Translated: CASSLASYPTDTQYF.